This T cell receptor beta chain was retrieved from a study of blood T cell repertoires in COVID-19. On the study more broadly: Collection of acute and convalescent COVID-19 samples took place in the United States, Italy and Spain. The cDNA or gDNA used as material had been derived from T cells, B-cell-depleted T cells, or PBMCs.

Authors' processing steps: Nucleated cell counts were estimated from reference gene primer amplification. The assay was immunoSEQ multiplex PCR, and TCRdb's table has in-frame clones only and misses some. That table furnishes V, J and clone size, whereas the DNA furnished D and trimming. The data show 95,000 to 150,000 clones, roughly nine tenths seen once. Seattle patient enrollment occurred during active infection, with longitudinal follow-up thereafter. This TCR came from a man aged 50 to 59 with COVID-19, enrolled during active disease. The sequencing input was peripheral blood.

CDR3: CASRPGQVYGYTF. CDR3 DNA: TGTGCCAGCAGACCGGGACAGGTCTATGGCTACACCTTC. The chain couples TRBV28 to TRBJ1-2; 8 positions match TRBD1. This CDR3 has 13 amino acids. Germline V CDR1 and CDR2: MDHEN, SYDVKM. V shed 6 bases, J shed 4 bases, and the junction held 4 bases outside the gene matches.